The clone carrying this T cell receptor beta chain was recorded many times. Antigen specificity is unknown. One entry per CDR3 protein, called by TCRdb with MiXCR from the 5' RACE reads. The sample holds 240,000 or so distinct CDR3 sequences, roughly 13% seen once. The CDR3 length is 15 residues. The V gene lost 6 bases and the J gene lost 6 bases, with 18 bases spanning the gap. The data are from a study of identical twins. General study findings and limits: Among monozygotic twins, out-of-frame TCR alpha sharing exceeded what models predicted.

The same data also contributed to another study, on yellow fever vaccine responses in identical twins.

The TCR originated in a woman aged 18-29 years in good health. The rearrangement uses TRBV12-3 or TRBV12-4 and TRBJ2-1; D tentatively reads TRBD1 or TRBD2 (7 bases each). The sequencing sample was made of memory (CD45RO+) T cells sorted from blood. CDR3 nucleotide sequence: TGTGCCAGCAGGGGACAGCGGGGCGGCACCAATGAGCAGTTCTTC. Translating it yields CASRGQRGGTNEQFF.